The subject of this entry is one T cell receptor (beta chain). What it recognizes is unknown. The method was immunoSEQ multiplex PCR; TCRdb's version includes in-frame clones alone and lacks a portion of them. Of roughly 140,000 clones detected, roughly 88% appear once; the ten largest clones hold under 3.5%. This specimen comes from a study of T cell responses to AZD1222 COVID-19 vaccine. Findings and limits, study-wide: At baseline, seropositivity was found in only six or seven AZD1222 recipients.

The clonotype comes from an adult in good health. The starting material was peripheral blood, obtained on day 0 of AZD1222 vaccination.

CDR3 sequence: CASSSLSVGNYGYTF. The CDR3 DNA sequence: TGTGCCAGCAGTTCCCTATCCGTAGGTAACTATGGCTACACCTTC. The chain couples TRBV6-2 or TRBV6-3 to TRBJ1-2; D is ambiguous. Germline assignment: CDR1 MNHEY and CDR2 SVGEGT. The V and J ends lost 4 bases and 1 base respectively, with 13 bases between them. The CDR3 loop spans 15 amino acids.